These T cell receptor beta chains were read from a single sample in a study of coeliac disease. Produced via immunoSEQ multiplex PCR; TCRdb's table is partial and in-frame only. The repertoire holds several thousand clones, 69% seen once, with roughly 8% in the top ten. Sequenced: intraepithelial lymphocytes from the gut. Receptors originate from a man aged 25 to 40 with celiac disease. Both conserved end residues are part of each CDR3. The order of the fields is D gene, clone size, J gene, V gene, CDR3 protein, CDR3 DNA. A D gene is named only where the DNA matches it firmly. Where a row states a size, it is once, few, many or the class of an expanded clone; other rows omit it.

TRBD1,.,TRBJ1-6,TRBV6-5,CASSYSTGTGLSPLHF,TGTGCCAGCAGTTACTCGACTGGGACAGGGTTGTCACCCCTCCACTTT
.,.,TRBJ1-2,TRBV5-1,CASSWTGRSYGYTF,TGCGCCAGCAGCTGGACTGGACGATCCTATGGCTACACCTTC
TRBD1,.,TRBJ1-1,TRBV30,CAWSPGGTEAFF,TGTGCCTGGAGTCCAGGGGGCACTGAAGCTTTCTTT
.,once,TRBJ2-1,TRBV28,CASSLPIHIPPAGSYNEQFF,TGTGCCAGCAGTTTACCGATACATATCCCCCCAGCGGGCTCCTACAATGAGCAGTTCTTC
.,few,TRBJ1-1,TRBV30,CARRGLNTEAFF,TGTGCCCGCCGGGGGTTGAACACTGAAGCTTTCTTT
TRBD2,few,TRBJ2-1,TRBV19,CASRETSGGDEQFF,TGTGCCAGTAGGGAAACTAGCGGGGGGGATGAGCAGTTCTTC
.,.,TRBJ2-1,TRBV7-3,CASSFMGQGAYNEQFF,TGTGCCAGCAGCTTTATGGGACAAGGGGCGTACAATGAGCAGTTCTTC
.,.,TRBJ1-2,TRBV2,CASSARGDGYTF,TGTGCCAGCAGTGCCCGGGGAGATGGCTACACCTTC
TRBD1,.,TRBJ1-5,TRBV10-3,CAISEGTGMYQPQHF,TGTGCCATCAGTGAAGGGACAGGGATGTACCAGCCCCAGCATTTT
TRBD1,.,TRBJ2-7,TRBV27,CASSFGTGGYEQYF,TGTGCCAGCAGCTTCGGGACAGGGGGTTACGAGCAGTACTTC
TRBD2,once,TRBJ2-7,TRBV19,CATPGLAGERASYEQYF,TGTGCCACACCGGGACTAGCGGGAGAACGGGCCTCCTACGAGCAGTACTTC
.,.,TRBJ1-3,TRBV5-1,CASSLTTGRNTIYF,TGCGCCAGCAGCTTAACAACAGGTAGAAACACCATATATTTT
.,.,TRBJ2-7,TRBV4-2,CASSQDTGRNSYEQYF,TGTGCCAGCAGCCAAGATACAGGGAGAAACTCCTACGAGCAGTACTTC
.,.,TRBJ2-3,TRBV28,CASSLLIGGGEADTQYF,TGTGCCAGCAGTTTGCTGATTGGGGGGGGCGAGGCGGATACGCAGTATTTT
.,few,TRBJ1-1,TRBV28,CASSLNRVGSTEAFF,TGTGCCAGCAGTCTAAACAGGGTCGGAAGCACTGAAGCTTTCTTT
TRBD2,.,TRBJ2-5,TRBV4-1,CASSQFLAGAQETQYF,TGCGCCAGCAGCCAATTTCTAGCGGGAGCTCAAGAGACCCAGTACTTC
TRBD2,few,TRBJ2-1,TRBV7-3,CASSLHGGSFNEQFF,TGTGCCAGCAGCTTACACGGGGGGTCCTTTAATGAGCAGTTCTTC
.,.,TRBJ1-4,TRBV19,CASTRQRNEKLFF,TGTGCCAGTACACGACAGAGGAATGAAAAACTGTTTTTT
.,.,TRBJ2-7,TRBV11-1,CASSLLRTSYEQYF,TGTGCCAGCAGCTTATTAAGGACATCTTACGAGCAGTACTTC
.,.,TRBJ2-1,TRBV30,CAWSSYGNEQFF,TGTGCCTGGAGTAGCTACGGCAATGAGCAGTTCTTC
.,.,TRBJ2-7,TRBV6-5,CASRIKPGSSYEQYF,TGTGCCAGCAGGATTAAACCCGGGTCGTCCTACGAGCAGTACTTC
.,.,TRBJ2-7,TRBV10-1,CASSDLVEEITYEQYF,TGCGCCAGCAGTGATTTAGTTGAGGAGATTACCTACGAGCAGTACTTC
TRBD1,.,TRBJ1-6,TRBV6-1,CASSDRGDSPLHF,TGTGCCAGCAGTGACAGGGGGGATTCACCCCTCCACTTT
.,few,TRBJ2-3,TRBV6-6,CASRFDFTMNTQYF,TGTGCCAGCAGATTTGACTTCACGATGAATACGCAGTATTTT
.,.,TRBJ1-2,TRBV15,CATSRPYSKIFYGYTF,TGTGCCACCAGCAGACCGTACAGTAAGATCTTCTATGGCTACACCTTC
TRBD2,.,TRBJ2-1,TRBV6-4,CASSDSREGNEQFF,TGTGCCAGCAGTGACTCGCGGGAGGGCAATGAGCAGTTCTTC
TRBD2,few,TRBJ2-1,TRBV19,CASSVTSGAYNEQFF,TGTGCCAGTAGTGTGACTAGCGGTGCCTACAATGAGCAGTTCTTC
.,.,TRBJ2-6,TRBV6-4,CASSRDSGANVLTF,TGTGCCAGCAGCAGGGACTCTGGGGCCAACGTCCTGACTTTC
TRBD1,.,TRBJ2-7,TRBV7-7,CASSRGTGTNYEQYF,TGTGCTAGCAGCCGCGGGACAGGGACAAACTACGAGCAGTACTTC
TRBD1,once,TRBJ2-7,TRBV5-1,CASSLGLGQYSEQYF,TGCGCCAGCAGCTTGGGGTTGGGACAGTACTCCGAGCAGTACTTC
.,.,TRBJ1-5,TRBV19,CASSMAGLPSQPQHF,TGTGCCAGTAGTATGGCAGGGCTGCCAAGTCAGCCCCAGCATTTT
TRBD2,.,TRBJ2-3,TRBV7-2,CASSLDSGGFYTDTQYF,TGTGCCAGCAGCTTAGACTCGGGAGGGTTTTACACAGATACGCAGTATTTT